Each of the 27 T cell receptor beta chains below was sequenced from the same sample in a study of blood T cell repertoires in COVID-19. Data came from immunoSEQ multiplex PCR; TCRdb stores just in-frame clones and leaves some out. This sample has under 200,000 clones, with around 80% found just once. The sample taken for sequencing was PBMCs or T cells enriched from blood (not recorded which). Source of these receptors: a woman in her fifties or sixties who had recovered from COVID-19.

This clone appeared a single time. The chain is built from TRBV27 and TRBJ2-5, with TRBD1 matching 8 bases. This CDR3 is built from 12 residues. The germline V gene has CDR1 MNHEY and CDR2 SMNVEV (reference sequence). J gave up 9 bases and V 8 bases, and 8 bases lay outside the gene matches. CDR3 DNA sequence: TGTGCCAGCGGATGGACAGGGACGGCCCAGTACTTC. It translates to CASGWTGTAQYF.

V gene TRBV6-5 combines with J gene TRBJ2-4; possibly TRBD2 for D (6 bases). V lost 9 bases to trimming and J lost 8 bases, with 14 bases between them. The CDR3 covers 12 residues. Germline assignment: CDR1 MNHEY and CDR2 SVGAGI. CDR3 DNA sequence: TGTGCCAGGGAGATAAGGAGGGACATTCAGTACTTC. It codes for CAREIRRDIQYF.

With respect to this clone: The same CDR3 can be traced to other DNA sequences in this sample. The V gene is TRBV4-1, the J gene TRBJ2-7, with TRBD1 matching over 7 bases. This CDR3 contains 14 residues. Germline V gene sequence: CDR1 MGHRA, CDR2 YSYEKL. Germline trimming cut 0 bases from V and 2 bases from J; bases unmatched to any gene: 1. The CDR3 nucleotides are TGCGCCAGCAGCCAAGATGACAGGGCCTACGAGCAGTACTTC. Amino acids: CASSQDDRAYEQYF.

The chain carries TRBV24-1 and TRBJ1-1; 8 nucleotides agree with TRBD1. CDR1 is KGHDR, CDR2 SFDVKD, per germline. This CDR3 contains 15 residues. V shed 9 bases and J 0 bases; nucleotides not matched to a gene: 8. CDR3 nucleotides: TGTGCCACCCTAGACAGGGGACGAATGAACACTGAAGCTTTCTTT. Translation gives CATLDRGRMNTEAFF.

This chain joins TRBV24-1 and TRBJ2-3; D uncertain. V was clipped by 4 bases and J by 8 bases, with 12 bases between them. CDR1 KGHDR and CDR2 SFDVKD come from the germline V gene. The CDR3 runs to 13 residues. The chain's CDR3 is CATSDSLLGTQYF. In DNA, the CDR3 is TGTGCCACCAGTGACTCCCTCCTAGGTACGCAGTATTTT.

J is TRBJ2-7 and V is TRBV18; 12 nucleotides agree with TRBD2. Germline V lookup: CDR1 KGHSH, CDR2 LQKENI. Unmatched junction bases numbered 5, after V lost 3 bases and J lost 2 bases. This CDR3 spans 16 amino acids. CDR3 region: CASSPGLAGSTYEQYF. The CDR3 DNA is TGTGCCAGCTCACCGGGACTAGCGGGTTCAACCTACGAGCAGTACTTC.

V gene TRBV2 combines with J gene TRBJ1-2, with TRBD1 matching over 9 bases. The CDR3 contains 12 residues. V was clipped by 5 bases and J by 6 bases; unmatched bases: 1. In germline, CDR1 is SNHLY, CDR2 FYNNEI. CDR3: CASSWTGDGYTF. CDR3 nucleotides: TGTGCCAGCAGTTGGACAGGGGATGGCTACACCTTC. Full variable domain (remainder filled in from reference TRBV2 and TRBJ1-2): EPEVTQTPSHQVTQMGQEVILRCVPISNHLYFYWYRQILGQKVEFLVSFYNNEISEKSEIFDDQFSVERPDGSNFTLKIRSTKLEDSAMYFCASSWTGDGYTFGSGTRLTVV.

The table lists this clone with a few counts. The chain carries TRBV6-4 and TRBJ2-1, with 13 bases lining up with TRBD2. The ends lost 5 bases at V and 4 bases at J; junction bases unmatched: 2. Germline V gene lookup returns CDR1 MRHNA and CDR2 SNTAGT. CDR3 length equals 15 residues. As DNA, the CDR3 is TGTGCCAGCAGTCGACTAGCGGGGGGTTACAATGAGCAGTTCTTC. Encoded protein: CASSRLAGGYNEQFF.

This clone was picked up one time. The chain couples TRBV20-1 to TRBJ2-5, with TRBD1 matching over 9 bases. The CDR3 sequence is 15 residues long. V trimming: 3 bases; J trimming: 5 bases; junction bases outside the gene matches: 10. Germline CDR1 DFQATT, CDR2 SNEGSKA (reference sequence). The CDR3 DNA reads as TGCAGTGCTAGTAGGACAGGGGAAGTAGGGGAGACCCAGTACTTC. Protein: CSASRTGEVGETQYF.

There are a few counts of this clone. The genes are TRBV2 and TRBJ1-5; 7 bases fit TRBD1. Trimming took 5 bases from V and 5 from J; bases not matched to a gene: 6. This CDR3 spans 14 amino acids. In germline, CDR1 is SNHLY, CDR2 FYNNEI. The CDR3 region has the DNA TGTGCCAGCAGTAAGAGACAGGGTGATCAGCCCCAGCATTTT. It is translated as CASSKRQGDQPQHF.

Here the CDR3 reads CAWRLQGISYQYF. The CDR3 bases are TGTGCCTGGAGGCTACAGGGTATCTCGTATCAGTACTTC. V usage is TRBV30 and J usage is TRBJ2-7, with D possibly matching TRBD1 (6 bases). The CDR3 has 13 amino acids. Germline-derived CDR1 and CDR2 are GTSNPN and SVGIG (reference sequence). Trimming cost V 3 bases and J 10 bases, with 19 bases left between them.

The chain joins TRBV6-4 to TRBJ1-6, with TRBD1 matching 7 bases. Germline values: CDR1 MRHNA, CDR2 SNTAGT. CDR3 length: 15 residues. V dropped 4 bases and J dropped 19; count of bases not matched to a gene: 19. The CDR3 spells CASSVKSNGQVASHF. As DNA, the CDR3 is TGTGCCAGCAGTGTCAAATCGAACGGACAGGTCGCGTCTCACTTT.

This clone was seen only once. The CDR3 DNA is TGTGCCAGCAGCACCTCGGGACAGGGGGCAGGCACTGAAGCTTTCTTT. Amino acids: CASSTSGQGAGTEAFF. The chain uses TRBV5-4 and TRBJ1-1, with 12 positions matching TRBD1. J gave up 4 bases and V 4 bases, and 8 bases lay outside the gene matches. CDR1 and CDR2 (germline): SGHNT, YYREEE (reference sequence). The CDR3 sequence is 16 residues long. Looking up the rest from reference TRBV5-4 and TRBJ1-1 gives the full variable domain: ETGVTQSPTHLIKTRGQQVTLRCSSQSGHNTVSWYQQALGQGPQFIFQYYREEENGRGNFPPRFSGLQFPNYSSELNVNALELDDSALYLCASSTSGQGAGTEAFFGQGTRLTVV.

The rearrangement joins TRBV2 to TRBJ2-7, with 9 nucleotides matching TRBD1. Per the germline V gene, CDR1 is SNHLY and CDR2 is FYNNEI. The trim removed 1 base at V and 0 bases at J, leaving 4 bases unmatched. The CDR3 consists of 16 residues. CDR3 amino acids: CASSEVGTGSSYEQYF. In DNA form, the CDR3 reads TGTGCCAGCAGTGAAGTGGGGACAGGGAGCTCCTACGAGCAGTACTTC.

CDR3 residues: CASRPQGMAYEQYF. The CDR3 nucleotides are TGTGCAAGTCGCCCACAGGGGATGGCCTACGAGCAGTACTTC. The gene calls are TRBV12-2 and TRBJ2-7; no check of the table's D call, TRBD1, against the DNA was made. TRBV12-2 is listed as a pseudogene. The CDR3 totals 14 residues.

The chain uses TRBV2 and TRBJ1-5, with D unresolved. With 3 bases removed from V and 5 bases from J, the gap between germline ends came to 14 bases. This CDR3 has 15 residues. Germline V gene lookup returns CDR1 SNHLY and CDR2 FYNNEI. DNA for the CDR3: TGTGCCAGCAGTGAGTACGAGGAACGAGATCAGCCCCAGCATTTT. It is translated as CASSEYEERDQPQHF.

V usage is TRBV7-2 and J usage is TRBJ2-1, with D perhaps matching TRBD1 (6 bases). There are 15 residues in the CDR3. From germline, CDR1 is SGHTA and CDR2 FQGNSA. Between the trimmed V and J ends, which lost 5 bases and 5 bases, there was a span of 16 bases. The CDR3 is CASSLSSGANNEQFF. The CDR3 region has the DNA TGTGCCAGCAGCCTGAGCTCAGGGGCTAACAATGAGCAGTTCTTC.

This chain links TRBV6-5 with TRBJ1-1; TRBD1 matches 8 bases. The junction had 3 bases not matched to a gene; V was cut back by 6 bases and J by 3 bases. Germline assignment: CDR1 MNHEY and CDR2 SVGAGI. There are 13 residues in the CDR3. CDR3 protein: CASRDRGYTEAFF. The CDR3 DNA reads as TGTGCCAGCAGAGACAGGGGTTACACTGAAGCTTTCTTT.

CDR3 nucleotide sequence: TGTGCCAGCAGTTACCTTCCAGGGGGATATAATTCACCCCTCCACTTT. It yields the protein CASSYLPGGYNSPLHF. The chain employs TRBV6-5 and TRBJ1-6; 7 bases fit TRBD1. The V gene end was trimmed by 2 bases and the J gene end by 4 bases; junction bases not matched to a gene: 5. The CDR3 is 16 residues long. Germline V CDR1 and CDR2: MNHEY, SVGAGI.

The chain employs TRBV3-1 (or the pseudogene TRBV3-2) and TRBJ1-6; 9 bases fit TRBD1. Germline V gives CDR1 LGHDT, CDR2 YNNKEL (reference sequence). The CDR3 is 15 amino acids. The ends lost 3 bases at V and 7 bases at J; junction bases unmatched: 4. CDR3 sequence reads: CASSQGTGPNSPLHF. In nucleotides, the CDR3 is TGTGCCAGCAGCCAGGGGACAGGGCCCAATTCACCCCTCCACTTT.

This chain links TRBV30 with TRBJ1-5; unclear D gene. Germline loops: CDR1 GTSNPN, CDR2 SVGIG (reference sequence). There are 12 residues in the CDR3. Deletions cut 2 bases from V and 4 bases from J, with 6 bases between. For the CDR3, the DNA is TGTGCCTGGAGTTTAGATAATCAGCCCCAGCATTTT. It yields the protein CAWSLDNQPQHF.

The chain uses TRBV14 and TRBJ2-2, with 9 bases matching TRBD1. This CDR3 contains 16 residues. Germline-derived CDR1 and CDR2 are SGHDN and FVKESK. Unmatched junction bases numbered 8, after V lost 2 bases and J lost 7 bases. CDR3 nucleotides: TGTGCCAGCAGCCAACTAGGGACAGGGCGTTTCGGGGAGCTGTTTTTT. It codes for CASSQLGTGRFGELFF.

The CDR3 sequence: CASTLAGGPIDTQYF. The CDR3 region has the DNA TGCGCCAGCACCCTAGCGGGGGGGCCGATAGATACGCAGTATTTT. The V gene is TRBV5-1, the J gene TRBJ2-3; 12 bases align to TRBD2. Germline V CDR1 and CDR2: SGHRS, YFSETQ. The V gene end was trimmed by 6 bases and the J gene end by 5 bases; junction bases not matched to a gene: 7. The length of the CDR3 is 15 residues.

V is TRBV6-5 and J is TRBJ2-1, with 7 bases lining up with TRBD2. The CDR3 covers 13 residues. V gave up 6 bases and J gave up 7 bases; unmatched junction bases: 6. Looked up from germline, CDR1 is MNHEY and CDR2 is SVGAGI. This chain's CDR3 is CASRGGAGNEQFF. As DNA, the CDR3 is TGTGCCAGCAGGGGGGGAGCGGGGAATGAGCAGTTCTTC.

This clone has a single count. The chain combines TRBV6-4 with TRBJ2-3, with TRBD1 as a possible D gene (5 bases). V lost 0 bases, J lost 1 base, and 5 bases lay in between. The CDR3 has 14 amino acids. The germline gives CDR1 MRHNA, CDR2 SNTAGT. Here the CDR3 reads CASSDSGGTDTQYF. The CDR3 region has the DNA TGTGCCAGCAGTGACTCAGGGGGCACAGATACGCAGTATTTT.

The chain carries TRBV6-5 and TRBJ1-1, with D uncertain. The CDR3 contains 14 residues. V gave up 6 bases and J gave up 3 bases, with 14 bases separating them. CDR1 is MNHEY, CDR2 SVGAGI, per germline. CDR3: CASRAAGPDTEAFF. The DNA of the CDR3 is TGTGCCAGCAGGGCTGCTGGGCCGGACACTGAAGCTTTCTTT.

This clone was observed once. V gene TRBV6-5 combines with J gene TRBJ2-5; D may be TRBD1 (6 bases). Germline CDR1 is MNHEY and CDR2 is SVGAGI. CDR3 length: 14 amino acids. Trimming took 7 bases from V and 0 from J, leaving 12 bases between them. The CDR3 loop reads CASIQGWYQETQYF. The CDR3 DNA is TGTGCCAGCATTCAGGGGTGGTACCAAGAGACCCAGTACTTC.